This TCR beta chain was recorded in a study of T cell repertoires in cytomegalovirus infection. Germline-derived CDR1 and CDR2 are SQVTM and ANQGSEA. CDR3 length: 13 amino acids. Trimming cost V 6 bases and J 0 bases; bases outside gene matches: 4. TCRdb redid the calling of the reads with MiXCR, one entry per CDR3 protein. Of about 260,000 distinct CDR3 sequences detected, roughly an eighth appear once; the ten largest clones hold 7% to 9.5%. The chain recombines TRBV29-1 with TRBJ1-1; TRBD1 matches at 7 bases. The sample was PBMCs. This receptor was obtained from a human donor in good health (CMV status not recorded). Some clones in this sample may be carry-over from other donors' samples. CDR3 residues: CSVSTGMNTEAFF. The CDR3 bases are TGCAGCGTATCGACAGGGATGAACACTGAAGCTTTCTTT.